The sequence of this T cell receptor beta chain was determined in a study of cytomegalovirus exposure and HLA in healthy donors. The PCR used 60 Vbeta and 13 Jbeta primers. Method: immunoSEQ multiplex PCR; TCRdb's copy keeps in-frame clones and lacks some. This table holds 150,000 to 200,000 clones, 65% to 80% found once. The CDR3 length is 20 residues. The junction had 13 bases not matched to a gene; V was cut back by 0 bases and J by 1 base. Germline V gene sequence: CDR1 SGHTA, CDR2 FQGNSA. Study-wide results and caveats: Sequencing likely produced, as an artifact, a cluster of highly shared sequence variants.

A remark on this clone: Antigen unknown.

J is TRBJ2-2 and V is TRBV7-2; 8 nucleotides align to TRBD2. The sequence was obtained from a woman in her thirties in good health and CMV-seronegative. Specimen: PBMCs. CDR3 loop: CASSLAPGLGWYKNTGELFF. The CDR3 coding sequence is TGTGCCAGCAGCTTAGCGCCGGGACTAGGGTGGTACAAGAACACCGGGGAGCTGTTTTTT.